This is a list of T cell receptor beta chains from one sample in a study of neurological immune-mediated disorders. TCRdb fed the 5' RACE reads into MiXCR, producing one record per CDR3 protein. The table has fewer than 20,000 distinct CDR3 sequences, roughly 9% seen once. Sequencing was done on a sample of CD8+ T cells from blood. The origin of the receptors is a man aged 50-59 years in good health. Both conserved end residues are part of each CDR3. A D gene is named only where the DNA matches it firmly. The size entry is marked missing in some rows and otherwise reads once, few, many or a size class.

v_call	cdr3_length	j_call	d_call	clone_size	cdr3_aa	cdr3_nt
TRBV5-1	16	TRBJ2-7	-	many	CASSLEGAVPSYEQYF	TGCGCCAGCAGCTTGGAAGGGGCGGTCCCTTCCTACGAGCAGTACTTC
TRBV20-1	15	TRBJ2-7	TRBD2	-	CSATRLRAGGYEQYF	TGCAGTGCTACCAGATTAAGGGCGGGAGGTTACGAGCAGTACTTC
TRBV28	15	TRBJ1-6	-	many	CASSLFRELVSPLHF	TGTGCCAGCAGTTTATTTAGGGAATTGGTTTCACCCCTCCACTTT
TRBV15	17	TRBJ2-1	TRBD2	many	CATSRLPGSGNYNEQFF	TGTGCCACCAGCAGACTCCCAGGTAGCGGGAACTACAATGAGCAGTTCTTC
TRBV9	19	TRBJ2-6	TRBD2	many	CASSFTLAGDYSGANVLTF	TGTGCCAGCAGCTTCACCCTAGCGGGTGATTACTCTGGGGCCAACGTCCTGACTTTC
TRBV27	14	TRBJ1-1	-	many	CASSLAFRGTEAFF	TGTGCCAGCAGTTTAGCCTTCAGGGGCACTGAAGCTTTCTTT
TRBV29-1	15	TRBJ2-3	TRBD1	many	CSVEDPTGGLDTQYF	TGCAGCGTTGAAGACCCGACAGGGGGCTTAGATACGCAGTATTTT
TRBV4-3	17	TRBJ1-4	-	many	CASSQDRGSRFNEKLFF	TGCGCCAGCAGCCAAGATCGCGGATCGCGTTTTAATGAAAAACTGTTTTTT
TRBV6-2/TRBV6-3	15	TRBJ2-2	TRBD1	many	CASSRQGASTGELFF	TGTGCCAGCAGTAGACAGGGGGCGAGCACCGGGGAGCTGTTTTTT
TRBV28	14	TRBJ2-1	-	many	CASSLMGRTSEQFF	TGTGCCAGCAGTTTAATGGGCCGTACTAGTGAGCAGTTCTTC
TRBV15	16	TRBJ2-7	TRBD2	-	CATSVGPLAGAHEQYF	TGTGCCACCAGCGTCGGCCCCTTAGCGGGAGCTCACGAGCAGTACTTC
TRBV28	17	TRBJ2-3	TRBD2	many	CASSLSAQREIADTQYF	TGTGCCAGCAGTTTATCGGCCCAGCGGGAGATAGCGGATACGCAGTATTTT
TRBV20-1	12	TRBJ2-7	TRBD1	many	CSVDRGFYEQYF	TGCAGTGTCGACAGGGGGTTCTACGAGCAGTACTTC
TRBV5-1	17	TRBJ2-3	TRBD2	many	CASSDPGLATSTDTQYF	TGCGCCAGCAGCGACCCGGGACTAGCGACAAGCACAGATACGCAGTATTTT
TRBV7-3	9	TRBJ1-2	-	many	CASSLTCHF	TGTGCCAGCAGCTTAACGTGCCACTTC
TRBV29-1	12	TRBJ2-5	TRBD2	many	CSVEKRETAQYF	TGCAGCGTTGAAAAGCGGGAGACGGCCCAGTACTTC
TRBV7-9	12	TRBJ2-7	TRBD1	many	CASSGGQHEQYF	TGTGCCAGCAGCGGGGGACAGCACGAGCAGTACTTC
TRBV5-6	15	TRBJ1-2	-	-	CASRLAATTFYGYIF	TGTGCCAGCAGATTGGCCGCGACAACCTTCTATGGCTACATCTTC
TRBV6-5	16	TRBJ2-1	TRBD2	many	CASSYVASGIGGEQFF	TGTGCCAGCAGTTACGTGGCTAGCGGGATAGGAGGTGAGCAGTTCTTC
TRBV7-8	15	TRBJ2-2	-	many	CASSLVVLNTGELFF	TGTGCCAGCAGCTTAGTAGTCCTGAACACCGGGGAGCTGTTTTTT
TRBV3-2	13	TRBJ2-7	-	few	CASSQGGKGEQYF	TGTGCCAGCAGCCAAGGGGGAAAGGGCGAGCAGTACTTC
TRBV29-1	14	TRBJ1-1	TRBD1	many	CSVVPGQGAPEAFF	TGCAGCGTCGTCCCGGGACAGGGGGCGCCTGAAGCTTTCTTT
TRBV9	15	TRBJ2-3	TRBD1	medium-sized	CASSAWTGGTDTQYF	TGTGCCAGCAGCGCCTGGACAGGGGGGACAGATACGCAGTATTTT
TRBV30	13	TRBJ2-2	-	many	CAWRLRDAGELFF	TGTGCCTGGAGGCTCCGGGACGCCGGGGAGCTGTTTTTT
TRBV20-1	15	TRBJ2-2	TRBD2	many	CSASTDGRVTGELFF	TGCAGTGCTAGTACGGACGGGAGGGTCACCGGGGAGCTGTTTTTT
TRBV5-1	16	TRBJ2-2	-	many	CASSPDGQRGTGELFF	TGCGCCAGCAGCCCGGACGGCCAGCGTGGCACCGGGGAGCTGTTTTTT
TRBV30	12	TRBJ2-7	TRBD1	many	CAHRTGGYEQYF	TGTGCCCATAGGACAGGGGGCTACGAGCAGTACTTC
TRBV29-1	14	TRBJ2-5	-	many	CSVEDWDGKETQYF	TGCAGCGTTGAAGACTGGGACGGTAAAGAGACCCAGTACTTC
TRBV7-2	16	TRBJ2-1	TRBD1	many	CASSLVRTGGYNEQFF	TGTGCCAGCAGCTTAGTCCGGACAGGGGGTTACAATGAGCAGTTCTTC
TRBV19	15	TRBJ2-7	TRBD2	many	CASSIAGTSNYEQYF	TGTGCCAGTAGTATAGCCGGGACTAGTAACTACGAGCAGTACTTC
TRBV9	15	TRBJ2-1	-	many	CASSGSGFSYNEQFF	TGTGCCAGCAGCGGGTCAGGGTTCTCCTACAATGAGCAGTTCTTC
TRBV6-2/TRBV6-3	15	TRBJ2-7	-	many	CASSLERTPFYEQYF	TGTGCCAGCAGTCTGGAGCGGACCCCATTCTACGAGCAGTACTTC
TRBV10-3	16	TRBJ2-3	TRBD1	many	CAISESPGQGADTQYF	TGTGCCATCAGTGAGTCCCCGGGACAGGGGGCAGATACGCAGTATTTT
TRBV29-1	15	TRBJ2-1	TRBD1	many	CSVAGTEGPYNEQFF	TGCAGCGTGGCCGGGACAGAGGGACCCTACAATGAGCAGTTCTTC
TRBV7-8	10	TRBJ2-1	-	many	CATKTGEQFF	TGTGCCACCAAGACCGGGGAGCAGTTCTTC
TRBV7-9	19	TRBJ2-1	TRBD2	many	CASSFPGLAEVPSYNEQFF	TGTGCCAGCAGCTTTCCGGGACTAGCGGAAGTCCCCTCCTACAATGAGCAGTTCTTC
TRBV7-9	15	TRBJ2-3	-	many	CASSYPGDSTDTQYF	TGTGCCAGCAGCTATCCGGGAGACTCCACAGATACGCAGTATTTT
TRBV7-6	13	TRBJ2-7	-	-	CASSLEVSYEQYF	TGTGCCAGCAGCTTAGAAGTATCCTACGAGCAGTACTTC
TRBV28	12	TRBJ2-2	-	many	CASSLWGGELFF	TGTGCCAGCAGTCTATGGGGAGGGGAGCTGTTTTTT